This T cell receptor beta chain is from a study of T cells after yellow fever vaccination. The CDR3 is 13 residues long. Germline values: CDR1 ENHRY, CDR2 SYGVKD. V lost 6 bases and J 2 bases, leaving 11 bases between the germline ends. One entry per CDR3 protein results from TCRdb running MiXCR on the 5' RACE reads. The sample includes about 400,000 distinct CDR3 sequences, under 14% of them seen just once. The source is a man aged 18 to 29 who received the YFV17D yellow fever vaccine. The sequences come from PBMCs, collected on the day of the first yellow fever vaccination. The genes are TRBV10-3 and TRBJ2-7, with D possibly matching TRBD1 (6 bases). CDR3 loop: CAIRGQPTYEQYF. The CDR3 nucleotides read TGTGCCATCAGAGGACAGCCCACCTACGAGCAGTACTTC.